The 22 T cell receptor beta chains below all came from one sample that was sequenced in a study of T cell responses to AZD1222 COVID-19 vaccine. TCRdb's copy holds only in-frame clones and misses some; the assay was immunoSEQ multiplex PCR. This table holds about 120,000 clones, around 90% found once. Sequencing was performed on peripheral blood, taken 28 days after the second dose of the MenACWY control vaccine. The receptors stem from an adult who received the MenACWY meningococcal vaccine as a control.

The chain joins TRBV3-1 (or the pseudogene TRBV3-2) to TRBJ1-5; a weak D match, TRBD1 (5 bases). Germline V CDR1 and CDR2: LGHDT, YNNKEL (reference sequence). This CDR3 comprises 15 residues. Trimming shortened V by 2 bases and J by 3 bases, and 11 bases separated the two germline ends. CDR3 in amino acids: CASSQTGANNQPQHF. The CDR3 bases are TGTGCCAGCAGCCAAACTGGGGCCAACAATCAGCCCCAGCATTTT.

The chain has TRBV3-1 (or the pseudogene TRBV3-2) and TRBJ1-2, with TRBD1 as a possible D gene (6 bases). Between the trimmed V and J ends, which lost 0 bases and 5 bases, there was a span of 10 bases. The CDR3 contains 14 residues. CDR1 is LGHDT and CDR2 is YNNKEL in the germline V gene (reference sequence). CDR3 residues: CASSQEGGQYGYTF. In DNA, the CDR3 is TGTGCCAGCAGCCAAGAGGGGGGCCAATATGGCTACACCTTC.

The chain recombines TRBV18 with TRBJ2-5, with no clear D. The V gene's germline CDR1 is KGHSH and CDR2 LQKENI. The V end lost 0 bases, the J end lost 4 bases, and 9 bases lay between the germline ends. There are 14 residues in the CDR3. Here the CDR3 reads CASSPPGYGETQYF. CDR3 bases: TGTGCCAGCTCACCACCAGGGTATGGAGAGACCCAGTACTTC. Full variable domain (remainder filled in from reference TRBV18 and TRBJ2-5): NAGVMQNPRHLVRRRGQEARLRCSPMKGHSHVYWYRQLPEEGLKFMVYLQKENIIDESGMPKERFSAEFPKEGPSILRIQQVVRGDSAAYFCASSPPGYGETQYFGPGTRLLVL.

The rearrangement uses TRBV30 and TRBJ1-4; maybe TRBD1 (6 bases). Trimming pared 0 bases from V and 3 bases from J, leaving 11 bases between. The CDR3 totals 15 residues. Germline V gene lookup returns CDR1 GTSNPN and CDR2 SVGIG (reference sequence). CDR3: CAWSVYRAANEKLFF. The CDR3 DNA reads as TGTGCCTGGAGTGTTTACAGGGCGGCTAATGAAAAACTGTTTTTT.

The rearrangement uses TRBV27 and TRBJ1-5; D may be TRBD1 (5 bases). V was cut by 8 bases and J by 0 bases, with 11 bases left in between. The CDR3 has 14 residues. CDR1 and CDR2 (germline): MNHEY, SMNVEV (reference sequence). CDR3 sequence reads: CASSSGYSNQPQHF. The DNA of the CDR3 is TGTGCCAGCTCCTCAGGGTATAGCAATCAGCCCCAGCATTTT.

Comments on this clone: One junction end disagrees with the germline gene, perhaps due to a read error. This chain links TRBV2 with TRBJ2-7, with D perhaps assigned TRBD1 or TRBD2 (5 bases each). The CDR3 length is 15 residues. The V gene's germline CDR1 is SNHLY and CDR2 FYNNEI. CDR3 region: CASTERDPQLFEQYF. CDR3 nucleotide sequence: TGTGCCAGCACTGAAAGGGACCCCCAGCTTTTCGAGCAGTACTTC.

The chain is built from TRBV2 and TRBJ2-4, with D hard to call. Trimming removed 0 bases at V and 3 bases at J, with 9 bases between. Germline CDR1 SNHLY, CDR2 FYNNEI. This CDR3 spans 15 amino acids. CDR3 protein: CASSEADGIKNIQYF. The CDR3 DNA is TGTGCCAGCAGTGAAGCGGACGGAATCAAAAACATTCAGTACTTC.

This rearrangement joins TRBV19 to TRBJ1-5; 9 nucleotides agree with TRBD1. This CDR3 region has 14 residues. V was clipped by 6 bases and J by 10 bases; unmatched bases: 10. CDR1 LNHDA and CDR2 SQIVND come from the germline V gene (reference sequence). CDR3: CASSWDRAAYPQHF. The CDR3 DNA sequence: TGTGCCAGTAGCTGGGACAGGGCGGCGTATCCCCAGCATTTT.

This chain links TRBV7-8 with TRBJ2-1, with D maybe TRBD2 (6 bases). Per the germline V gene, CDR1 is SGHVS and CDR2 is FQNEAQ. The CDR3 is 15 amino acids. V gave up 1 base and J gave up 2 bases, with 9 bases separating them. The CDR3 nucleotides are TGTGCCAGCAGCTTAGTTAGCGGAACCTACAATGAGCAGTTCTTC. It yields the protein CASSLVSGTYNEQFF.

The rearrangement joins TRBV28 to TRBJ2-5; D tentatively reads TRBD1 or TRBD2 (5 bases each). CDR1 is MDHEN, CDR2 SYDVKM, per germline. The CDR3 runs to 13 residues. The V and J ends lost 8 bases and 2 bases respectively, with 12 bases between them. CDR3 region: CASLGTPQETQYF. The DNA for the CDR3 is TGTGCCAGCCTGGGGACGCCTCAAGAGACCCAGTACTTC. The full variable domain, with the rest looked up from reference TRBV28 and TRBJ2-5, is DVKVTQSSRYLVKRTGEKVFLECVQDMDHENMFWYRQDPGLGLRLIYFSYDVKMKEKGDIPEGYSVSREKKERFSLILESASTNQTSMYLCASLGTPQETQYFGPGTRLLVL.

The chain combines TRBV19 with TRBJ1-3; possible D gene TRBD1, 6 bases. Trimming pared 11 bases from V and 2 bases from J, leaving 16 bases between. From germline, CDR1 is LNHDA and CDR2 SQIVND (reference sequence). The CDR3 has 14 amino acids. CDR3 amino acids: CAVRGPLPGNTIYF. CDR3 DNA: TGTGCCGTACGGGGGCCGCTCCCTGGAAACACCATATATTTT.

V and J are TRBV28 and TRBJ2-3; TRBD2 matches at 9 bases. From germline, CDR1 is MDHEN and CDR2 SYDVKM. CDR3 length: 17 residues. V lost 4 bases and J lost 4; bases outside the gene matches: 12. CDR3 sequence: CASSSYASGVGSDTQYF. CDR3 in DNA: TGTGCCAGCAGTTCATATGCTAGCGGGGTAGGATCAGATACGCAGTATTTT.

The chain carries TRBV25-1 and TRBJ2-5; D is undetermined. Germline V gene data show CDR1 as MGHDK and CDR2 as SYGVNS. This CDR3 comprises 15 residues. V was shortened by 0 bases and J by 2 bases, with 10 bases between the two germline ends. CDR3 coding DNA: TGTGCCAGCAGTGAATATCTCCGGCAGCAAGAGACCCAGTACTTC. Translation: CASSEYLRQQETQYF. Full variable domain (rest looked up from reference TRBV25-1 and TRBJ2-5): EADIYQTPRYLVIGTGKKITLECSQTMGHDKMYWYQQDPGMELHLIHYSYGVNSTEKGDLSSESTVSRIRTEHFPLTLESARPSHTSQYLCASSEYLRQQETQYFGPGTRLLVL.

The V and J genes are TRBV6-6 and TRBJ2-3; 7 bases map to TRBD2. The CDR3 runs 16 residues. Germline V gene data show CDR1 as MNHNY and CDR2 as SVGAGI (reference sequence). Losses at the gene ends were 2 bases for V and 0 bases for J; bases not matched to a gene: 5. The CDR3 protein is CASSYELARSTDTQYF. In DNA, the CDR3 is TGTGCCAGCAGTTACGAACTAGCGAGAAGCACAGATACGCAGTATTTT.

This clone was detected a few times. The chain carries TRBV9 and TRBJ1-2, with D perhaps matching TRBD1 (5 bases). This CDR3 has 12 residues. The V end lost 3 bases, the J end lost 7 bases, and 10 bases lay between the germline ends. CDR1 is SGDLS and CDR2 is YYNGEE in the germline V gene. The CDR3 DNA follows: TGTGCCAGCAGCGCCTCTGGGGGTGGCTACACCTTC. This gives the protein CASSASGGGYTF. Complete variable domain (other parts from reference TRBV9 and TRBJ1-2): DSGVTQTPKHLITATGQRVTLRCSPRSGDLSVYWYQQSLDQGLQFLIQYYNGEERAKGNILERFSAQQFPDLHSELNLSSLELGDSALYFCASSASGGGYTFGSGTRLTVV.

V gene TRBV5-1 combines with J gene TRBJ2-5, with 8 bases identical to TRBD2. V lost 2 bases and J lost 1; bases outside the gene matches: 13. This CDR3 is built from 18 residues. CDR1 and CDR2 from the germline V gene are SGHRS and YFSETQ. The CDR3 DNA is TGCGCCAGCAGCTTAAAAACACACGGGAGGGGTCCCCAAGAGACCCAGTACTTC. Encoded protein: CASSLKTHGRGPQETQYF. The complete variable domain, with remaining parts taken from reference TRBV5-1 and TRBJ2-5, reads KAGVTQTPRYLIKTRGQQVTLSCSPISGHRSVSWYQQTPGQGLQFLFEYFSETQRNKGNFPGRFSGRQFSNSRSEMNVSTLELGDSALYLCASSLKTHGRGPQETQYFGPGTRLLVL.

In its sample, this clone was seen a few times. The chain has TRBV7-6 and TRBJ2-1; 7 nucleotides align to TRBD2. Germline V gene data show CDR1 as SGHVS and CDR2 as FNYEAQ. Losses at the gene ends were 8 bases for V and 0 bases for J; bases not matched to a gene: 13. This CDR3 has 17 residues. CDR3 amino acids: CASSLGVAGSSYNEQFF. The DNA for the CDR3 is TGTGCCAGCTCCTTGGGGGTAGCGGGTAGCTCCTACAATGAGCAGTTCTTC.

V gene TRBV5-6 combines with J gene TRBJ2-7; D might be TRBD2 (6 bases). The germline V and J ends were trimmed by 5 bases and 1 base, with 13 bases remaining between them. CDR1 SGHDT and CDR2 YYEEEE come from the germline V gene. This CDR3 is 14 amino acids long. In DNA, the CDR3 is TGTGCCAGCAGATCCCGACTAGGGTCCTACGAGCAGTACGTC. Translating gives CASRSRLGSYEQYV.

This chain joins TRBV7-2 and TRBJ2-5, with 8 positions matching TRBD2. CDR3 length equals 19 residues. The germline V gene encodes CDR1 SGHTA and CDR2 FQGNSA. With V trimmed by 0 bases and J by 1 base, 13 bases remained unmatched. The CDR3 reads CASSLARLAGTMSQETQYF. In DNA form, the CDR3 reads TGTGCCAGCAGCTTAGCGCGGTTAGCGGGGACGATGAGCCAAGAGACCCAGTACTTC.

V is TRBV10-1 and J is TRBJ1-1; possibly TRBD1 for D (5 bases). Trimming cost V 6 bases and J 1 base, with 18 bases left between them. The germline CDR1 and CDR2 sequences are WNHNN and SYGVQD (reference sequence). The CDR3 covers 16 residues. The CDR3 sequence: CASRSDAVGENTEAFF. The CDR3 DNA follows: TGCGCCAGCAGATCTGACGCTGTAGGGGAGAACACTGAAGCTTTCTTT.

The chain couples TRBV7-6 to TRBJ2-1; D is ambiguous. CDR3 size: 15 residues. Between the trimmed V and J ends, which lost 5 bases and 4 bases, there was a span of 15 bases. Germline loops: CDR1 SGHVS, CDR2 FNYEAQ. The CDR3 region has the DNA TGTGCCAGCAGCCCCCGTCTCGACCGGTACAATGAGCAGTTCTTC. As protein: CASSPRLDRYNEQFF.

The chain recombines TRBV27 with TRBJ2-1; D may match TRBD1 or TRBD2 (5 bases each). V was pared by 11 bases and J by 5 bases, with 7 bases between. This CDR3 is built from 10 residues. CDR1 is MNHEY and CDR2 is SMNVEV in the germline V gene (reference sequence). CDR3 bases: TGTGCCCGAGGGGACAATGAGCAGTTCTTC. It specifies CARGDNEQFF.